Presented here are 2 T cell receptor beta chains from one specimen sequenced in a study of blood T cells in healthy people across ages. The authors ran a second PCR of 7 to 11 cycles using a sample-barcoded 5' primer and a J-beta primer mix. TCRdb analysed the 5' RACE reads with MiXCR anew, one entry per CDR3 protein. Of hundreds of thousands of distinct CDR3 sequences in the sample, more than 40% were seen once. The sequenced sample was blood. These receptors originate from a man aged 55 to 69 in good health.

This clonotype has a handful of counts. The rearrangement uses TRBV5-1 and TRBJ2-3; unclear D gene. Germline CDR1 is SGHRS and CDR2 is YFSETQ. The CDR3 contains 12 residues. Trimming cost V 3 bases and J 6 bases, with 8 bases left between them. CDR3 loop: CASSSSADTQYF. CDR3 in DNA: TGCGCCAGCAGCTCCTCGGCCGATACGCAGTATTTT.

The gene calls are TRBV6-5 and TRBJ2-7, with 7 bases matching TRBD2. V shed 6 bases, J shed 7 bases, and the junction held 15 bases outside the gene matches. The CDR3 covers 15 residues. Germline loops: CDR1 MNHEY, CDR2 SVGAGI. The CDR3 sequence: CASSPSGGHIEEQYF. The CDR3 DNA sequence: TGTGCCAGCAGCCCCTCGGGGGGTCACATTGAGGAGCAGTACTTC.